The 28 T cell receptor beta chains reported below all come from one sample, sequenced in a study of response to subunit inactivated influenza vaccine. TCRdb independently ran MiXCR on the RT-PCR reads; one entry per CDR3 protein. The sample has 710,000 or so distinct CDR3 sequences; around a sixth are singletons. Specimen: PBMCs from blood, collected 11 to 12 days after vaccination. These receptors came from a man aged 45 to 65 who received an inactivated influenza vaccine.

This clonotype came up a few times. This chain uses TRBV4-2 with TRBJ1-6; unclear D gene. From germline, CDR1 is LGHNA and CDR2 YNFKEQ. The CDR3 covers 15 residues. V dropped 1 base and J dropped 8 bases, with 12 bases sitting between them. CDR3 DNA sequence: TGTGCCAGCAGCCAAGTATTGGGGAGGGATTCACCCCTCCACTTT. Translated, it gives CASSQVLGRDSPLHF.

This clonotype was picked up a small number of times. The chain employs TRBV7-9 and TRBJ1-2; possibly TRBD1 for D (6 bases). The CDR3 is 14 residues long. Germline CDR1 and CDR2: SEHNR and FQNEAQ (reference sequence). The germline V and J ends were trimmed by 1 base and 2 bases, with 8 bases remaining between them. The CDR3 nucleotides read TGTGCCAGCAGCTTAGGGGACACCAACTATGGCTACACCTTC. As protein: CASSLGDTNYGYTF.

This clonotype appeared many times. V and J are TRBV5-1 and TRBJ2-3, with a weak D call TRBD2 (5 bases). Between the trimmed V and J ends, which lost 4 bases and 4 bases, there was a span of 16 bases. CDR3 length equals 15 residues. Germline V gene sequence: CDR1 SGHRS, CDR2 YFSETQ. CDR3 amino acids: CASSLDGRRADTQYF. The CDR3 DNA reads TGCGCCAGCAGCCTTGATGGACGGCGGGCAGATACGCAGTATTTT. Drawing the rest from reference TRBV5-1 and TRBJ2-3, the complete variable domain is KAGVTQTPRYLIKTRGQQVTLSCSPISGHRSVSWYQQTPGQGLQFLFEYFSETQRNKGNFPGRFSGRQFSNSRSEMNVSTLELGDSALYLCASSLDGRRADTQYFGPGTRLTVL.

About this clonotype itself: This may be a read error, as it is one base from a much larger clone. The V and J genes are TRBV14 and TRBJ2-7; D is possibly TRBD1 or TRBD2 (5 bases each). The germline V and J ends were trimmed by 4 bases and 2 bases, with 12 bases remaining between them. This CDR3 is built from 14 residues. Germline loops: CDR1 SGHDN, CDR2 FVKESK. CDR3 DNA: TGTGCCAGCAGCCGGAGGACATCCACCTACGAGCAGTACTTC. Encoded protein: CASSRRTSTYEQYF.

V is TRBV9 and J is TRBJ2-2; D is uncertain. The V end lost 4 bases, the J end lost 4 bases, and 14 bases lay between the germline ends. This CDR3 region has 15 residues. Germline-derived CDR1 and CDR2 are SGDLS and YYNGEE. The chain's CDR3 is CASSPPGLRTGELFF. The DNA for the CDR3 is TGTGCCAGCAGCCCTCCGGGCCTACGCACCGGGGAGCTGTTTTTT.

This clonotype turned up a few times. The CDR3 DNA follows: TGTGCCAGCAGCTTAGCTCGGGGTTGGACAGATACGCAGTATTTT. Protein: CASSLARGWTDTQYF. The chain uses TRBV7-8 and TRBJ2-3; D might be TRBD2 (5 bases). The CDR3 runs 15 residues. Germline-derived CDR1 and CDR2 are SGHVS and FQNEAQ. V was clipped by 0 bases and J by 3 bases, with 10 bases between them. Full variable domain (missing parts from reference TRBV7-8 and TRBJ2-3): GAGVSQSPRYKVAKRGQDVALRCDPISGHVSLFWYQQALGQGPEFLTYFQNEAQLDKSGLPSDRFFAERPEGSVSTLKIQRTQQEDSAVYLCASSLARGWTDTQYFGPGTRLTVL.

The chain combines TRBV5-1 with TRBJ2-1; 9 bases align to TRBD2. CDR1 is SGHRS, CDR2 YFSETQ, per germline. CDR3 length: 16 amino acids. The J segment lost 2 bases and the V segment lost 3 bases, leaving 6 bases of the junction unmatched. Here the CDR3 DNA reads TGCGCCAGCAGCTCGTCCGCGGGGGGGACCTACAATGAGCAGTTCTTC. It translates to CASSSSAGGTYNEQFF.

V and J are TRBV7-2 and TRBJ2-2, with unresolved D. Germline CDR1 is SGHTA and CDR2 is FQGNSA. CDR3 length: 15 residues. V was pared by 5 bases and J by 2 bases, with 12 bases between. CDR3 sequence: CASSPVSGNTGELFF. CDR3 sequence (DNA): TGTGCCAGCAGCCCCGTGTCTGGAAACACCGGGGAGCTGTTTTTT.

This clonotype occurred a few times. This chain joins TRBV10-3 and TRBJ2-7; 11 nucleotides line up with TRBD1. With 0 bases clipped from V and 0 bases from J, the junction kept 10 bases outside the gene matches. Germline-derived CDR1 and CDR2 are ENHRY and SYGVKD. The CDR3 is made up of 19 amino acids. CDR3: CAISESAPLDRGPSYEQYF. The CDR3 bases are TGTGCCATCAGTGAGTCAGCCCCACTGGACAGGGGGCCCTCCTACGAGCAGTACTTC.

The table lists this clonotype with a few counts. The V and J genes are TRBV21-1 and TRBJ2-1. TRBV21-1 is a recognized pseudogene. The CDR3 extends over 12 amino acids. CDR3 sequence: CASRLRYNEQFF. DNA for the CDR3: TGTGCCAGCAGGCTCAGGTACAATGAGCAGTTCTTC.

This clonotype was picked up a small number of times. The rearrangement links TRBV7-2 to TRBJ2-3; the D gene is possibly TRBD2 (5 bases). The CDR3 totals 15 residues. The V and J ends lost 5 bases and 2 bases respectively, with 14 bases between them. Germline V gives CDR1 SGHTA, CDR2 FQGNSA. This CDR3 is CASSALSGITDTQYF. The CDR3, as DNA: TGTGCCAGCAGCGCCTTGTCGGGGATCACAGATACGCAGTATTTT.

The CDR3 coding sequence is TGCAGTGCTAGAGATAGAGTCGGGGGGCGCAGGGAGCAGTTCTTC. It encodes CSARDRVGGRREQFF. This chain uses TRBV20-1 with TRBJ2-1; D perhaps matches TRBD2 (7 bases). Trimming shortened V by 0 bases and J by 10 bases, and 19 bases separated the two germline ends. Germline lookup yields CDR1 DFQATT and CDR2 SNEGSKA (reference sequence). The CDR3 spans 15 residues.

This clonotype has more than one count but fewer than ten. The V call is TRBV9, the J call TRBJ1-3; D remains unclear. Trimming shortened V by 0 bases and J by 0 bases, and 7 bases separated the two germline ends. The CDR3 is 15 residues long. Germline V CDR1 and CDR2: SGDLS, YYNGEE. The CDR3 region has the DNA TGTGCCAGCAGCGTAGTGGGGAGCTCTGGAAACACCATATATTTT. This codes for CASSVVGSSGNTIYF.

J is TRBJ2-5 and V is TRBV4-3; 10 bases line up with TRBD2. The CDR3 has 17 residues. The germline V gene encodes CDR1 LGHNA and CDR2 YSLEER. V was clipped by 2 bases and J by 2 bases; unmatched bases: 8. This CDR3 reads CASSQSRTSGRQETQYF. DNA of the CDR3: TGCGCCAGCAGCCAATCACGGACTAGCGGAAGACAAGAGACCCAGTACTTC.

CDR3 region: CSARGLSGASYNEQFF. CDR3 nucleotides: TGCAGTGCTAGAGGACTAAGCGGGGCGTCCTACAATGAGCAGTTCTTC. The chain links TRBV20-1 to TRBJ2-1, with 7 nucleotides matching TRBD2. Germline V gives CDR1 DFQATT, CDR2 SNEGSKA (reference sequence). V shed 1 base and J 1 base; nucleotides not matched to a gene: 7. The CDR3 is 16 residues long.

This clonotype has a handful of counts. The chain employs TRBV9 and TRBJ2-3, with D hard to call. The germline V gene encodes CDR1 SGDLS and CDR2 YYNGEE. The ends were cut back, 4 bases at V and 2 bases at J, with 17 bases in the middle. CDR3 size: 16 residues. CDR3 in amino acids: CASSPSAAYPTDTQYF. The CDR3 nucleotides are TGTGCCAGCAGCCCTTCGGCCGCATACCCCACAGATACGCAGTATTTT. The full variable domain, its missing parts supplied by reference TRBV9 and TRBJ2-3, is DSGVTQTPKHLITATGQRVTLRCSPRSGDLSVYWYQQSLDQGLQFLIQYYNGEERAKGNILERFSAQQFPDLHSELNLSSLELGDSALYFCASSPSAAYPTDTQYFGPGTRLTVL.

This chain links TRBV11-1 with TRBJ2-1; 10 bases are shared with TRBD2. The CDR3 spans 18 residues. The V and J ends lost 5 bases and 8 bases, in that order; junction bases with no gene match: 18. CDR1 SGHAT and CDR2 FQDESV come from the germline V gene (reference sequence). CDR3 DNA: TGTGCCAGCAGCCCCCTGGAAACAGTCCGACTAGCGGGTCATGAGCAGTTCTTC. Translating gives CASSPLETVRLAGHEQFF.

This clonotype was observed a few times. This rearrangement joins TRBV5-1 to TRBJ2-1, with a tentative D call TRBD1 (6 bases). V lost 0 bases, J lost 0 bases, and 10 bases lay in between. Germline V gives CDR1 SGHRS, CDR2 YFSETQ. This CDR3 spans 16 amino acids. CDR3 nucleotides: TGCGCCAGCAGCTTGGTGGCAGGGGACTCCTACAATGAGCAGTTCTTC. Its translation: CASSLVAGDSYNEQFF. The full variable domain, completed using reference TRBV5-1 and TRBJ2-1, is KAGVTQTPRYLIKTRGQQVTLSCSPISGHRSVSWYQQTPGQGLQFLFEYFSETQRNKGNFPGRFSGRQFSNSRSEMNVSTLELGDSALYLCASSLVAGDSYNEQFFGPGTRLTVL.

The chain couples TRBV12-3 or TRBV12-4 to TRBJ2-2; D gene unclear. This CDR3 spans 14 amino acids. The V end was cut by 6 bases, the J end by 2 bases, with 10 bases between. CDR3 sequence (DNA): TGTGCCAGCAGGACGACTCCAAACACCGGGGAGCTGTTTTTT. It is translated as CASRTTPNTGELFF.

This clonotype turned up a few times. This chain joins TRBV12-3 or TRBV12-4 and TRBJ1-1, with D possibly TRBD1 on 5 matching bases. This CDR3 has 14 amino acids. Trimming shortened V by 1 base and J by 4 bases, and 10 bases separated the two germline ends. The CDR3 nucleotides read TGTGCCAGCAGTTTAGTGGGACCTCGCACTGAAGCTTTCTTT. This translates into CASSLVGPRTEAFF.

Only a few counts were recorded for this clonotype. This chain links TRBV29-1 with TRBJ2-3; the match to TRBD2 covers 14 bases. The CDR3 sequence is 17 residues long. V was clipped by 6 bases and J by 3 bases; unmatched bases: 11. Germline V CDR1 and CDR2: SQVTM, ANQGSEA. CDR3 nucleotide sequence: TGCAGCGTCACGGGACTAGCGGGAGCGGGGCCAACAGATACGCAGTATTTT. It yields the protein CSVTGLAGAGPTDTQYF.

This chain links TRBV20-1 with TRBJ2-5; D uncertain. With 5 bases removed from V and 1 base from J, the gap between germline ends came to 8 bases. This CDR3 is built from 12 residues. Germline V lookup: CDR1 DFQATT, CDR2 SNEGSKA (reference sequence). The CDR3 DNA is TGCAGTGCTCGCCTTGCCCAAGAGACCCAGTACTTC. This encodes CSARLAQETQYF.

Only a few counts were recorded for this clonotype. The chain carries TRBV20-1 and TRBJ2-1, with 8 bases fitting TRBD2. The germline gives CDR1 DFQATT, CDR2 SNEGSKA (reference sequence). J lost 16 bases, V lost 0 bases, and 11 bases had no gene match. This CDR3 is 13 amino acids long. The CDR3 here is CSARDFSGGLVFF. CDR3 nucleotide sequence: TGCAGTGCTAGAGATTTTTCGGGGGGGTTGGTTTTCTTC.

The chain joins TRBV18 to TRBJ2-4, with unresolved D. Germline-derived CDR1 and CDR2 are KGHSH and LQKENI. Trimming shortened V by 1 base and J by 1 base, and 5 bases separated the two germline ends. The CDR3 totals 14 residues. CDR3 nucleotides: TGTGCCAGCTCACCACTGGTGGCCAAAAACATTCAGTACTTC. Protein: CASSPLVAKNIQYF. Filled out from reference TRBV18 and TRBJ2-4, the complete variable domain reads NAGVMQNPRHLVRRRGQEARLRCSPMKGHSHVYWYRQLPEEGLKFMVYLQKENIIDESGMPKERFSAEFPKEGPSILRIQQVVRGDSAAYFCASSPLVAKNIQYFGAGTRLSVL.

J is TRBJ2-3 and V is TRBV7-9, with TRBD1 as a possible D gene (5 bases). The germline gives CDR1 SEHNR, CDR2 FQNEAQ (reference sequence). The CDR3 runs 14 residues. V was cut by 5 bases and J by 4 bases, with 13 bases left in between. The CDR3 spells CASSPSGAPDTQYF. CDR3 DNA: TGTGCCAGCAGCCCCTCTGGGGCCCCAGATACGCAGTATTTT. Looking up the rest from reference TRBV7-9 and TRBJ2-3 gives the full variable domain: DTGVSQNPRHKITKRGQNVTFRCDPISEHNRLYWYRQTLGQGPEFLTYFQNEAQLEKSRLLSDRFSAERPKGSFSTLEIQRTEQGDSAMYLCASSPSGAPDTQYFGPGTRLTVL.

The rearrangement uses TRBV25-1 and TRBJ2-5; TRBD1 aligns across 10 bases. The V gene end was trimmed by 1 base and the J gene end by 5 bases; junction bases not matched to a gene: 4. Germline assignment: CDR1 MGHDK and CDR2 SYGVNS. The CDR3 length is 15 residues. In DNA, the CDR3 is TGTGCCAGCAGTGAATGGGGGACAGGGGCTGAGACCCAGTACTTC. Its protein product is CASSEWGTGAETQYF.

This clonotype was observed many times. The genes are TRBV12-3 or TRBV12-4 and TRBJ2-1; D not resolved. Trimming shortened V by 4 bases and J by 5 bases, and 9 bases separated the two germline ends. The CDR3 sequence is 13 residues long. This chain's CDR3 is CASSWGPDNEQFF. CDR3 in DNA: TGTGCCAGCAGTTGGGGTCCGGACAATGAGCAGTTCTTC.

This sequence joins TRBV11-3 and TRBJ2-2; tentatively, D is TRBD1 (7 bases). The V end was cut by 4 bases, the J end by 1 base, with 13 bases between. Germline CDR1 and CDR2: SGHNT and YENEEA. The CDR3 has 16 residues. CDR3 in amino acids: CASSSAGGRNTGELFF. The CDR3 DNA reads as TGTGCCAGCAGCTCCGCAGGGGGGAGGAACACCGGGGAGCTGTTTTTT.